The following is a TCR beta chain sequence with its context. No antigen is known for it. J was trimmed by 2 bases and V by 7 bases; bases with no gene match: 3. The CDR3 extends over 13 amino acids. Germline lookup yields CDR1 SQVTM and CDR2 ANQGSEA. Method: immunoSEQ multiplex PCR; TCRdb's copy keeps in-frame clones and lacks some. There are 30,000 to 35,000 clones in the sample; 70% to 80% occur only once, and about 4.7% lies in the top ten. The data were taken from a study of T cell responses to AZD1222 COVID-19 vaccine. Whole-study results and caveats: Only after the peak T cell response were repertoires sampled. Clonal diversity may have been underestimated, and the donors were mostly white British, with more females than males.

This clonotype originated in an adult who received the AZD1222 COVID-19 vaccine. Specimen: peripheral blood, collected 28 days after the second AZD1222 dose. The J gene is TRBJ1-2, the V gene TRBV29-1, with TRBD1 matching 11 bases. CDR3 sequence reads: CSAGTGGNYGYTF. The CDR3 DNA reads TGCAGCGCTGGGACAGGGGGGAACTATGGCTACACCTTC.